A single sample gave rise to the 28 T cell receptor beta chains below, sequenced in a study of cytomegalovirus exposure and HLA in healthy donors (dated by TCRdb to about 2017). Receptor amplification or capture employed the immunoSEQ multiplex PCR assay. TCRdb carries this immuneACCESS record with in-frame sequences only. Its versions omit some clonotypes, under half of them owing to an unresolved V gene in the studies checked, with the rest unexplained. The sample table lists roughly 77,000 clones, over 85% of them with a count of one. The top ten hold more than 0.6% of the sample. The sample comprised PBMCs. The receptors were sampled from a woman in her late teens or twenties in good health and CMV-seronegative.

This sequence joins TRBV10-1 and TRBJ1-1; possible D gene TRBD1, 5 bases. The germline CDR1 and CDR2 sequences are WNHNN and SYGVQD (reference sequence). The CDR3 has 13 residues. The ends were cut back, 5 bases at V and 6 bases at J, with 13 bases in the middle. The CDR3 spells CASSWRGWSEAFF. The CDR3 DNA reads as TGCGCCAGCAGTTGGCGGGGGTGGTCTGAAGCTTTCTTT.

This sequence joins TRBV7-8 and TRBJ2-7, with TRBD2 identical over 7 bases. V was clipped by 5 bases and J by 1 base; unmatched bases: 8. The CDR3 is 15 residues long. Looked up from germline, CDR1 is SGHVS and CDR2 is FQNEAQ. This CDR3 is CASSLGLVGSYEQYF. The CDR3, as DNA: TGTGCCAGCAGCCTTGGACTAGTGGGTTCCTACGAGCAGTACTTC.

CDR3 bases: TGCGCCAGCAGCTTGGGAGGGAGCCCCTACGAGCAGTACTTC. It is translated as CASSLGGSPYEQYF. The chain has TRBV5-1 and TRBJ2-7; tentatively, D is TRBD2 (5 bases). The CDR3 consists of 14 residues. The V end was cut by 0 bases, the J end by 2 bases, with 9 bases between. Per germline, CDR1 SGHRS and CDR2 YFSETQ. The whole variable domain, remainder taken from reference TRBV5-1 and TRBJ2-7, is KAGVTQTPRYLIKTRGQQVTLSCSPISGHRSVSWYQQTPGQGLQFLFEYFSETQRNKGNFPGRFSGRQFSNSRSEMNVSTLELGDSALYLCASSLGGSPYEQYFGPGTRLTVT.

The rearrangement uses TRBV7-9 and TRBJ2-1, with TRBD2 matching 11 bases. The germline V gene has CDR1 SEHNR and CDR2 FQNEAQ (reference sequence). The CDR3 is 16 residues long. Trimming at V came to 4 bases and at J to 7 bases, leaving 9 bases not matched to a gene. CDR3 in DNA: TGTGCCAGCAGCTACCGACTAGCGGGGATAGGAAATGAGCAGTTCTTC. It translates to CASSYRLAGIGNEQFF.

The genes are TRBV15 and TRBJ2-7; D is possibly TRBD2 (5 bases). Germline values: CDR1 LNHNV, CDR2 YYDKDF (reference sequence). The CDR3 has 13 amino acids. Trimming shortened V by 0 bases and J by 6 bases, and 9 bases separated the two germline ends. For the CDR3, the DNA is TGTGCCACCAGCAGAGAATCGGGGTTCGAGCAGTACTTC. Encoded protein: CATSRESGFEQYF.

The CDR3 here is CASRNTGAGYGYTF. The CDR3 DNA follows: TGTGCCAGCAGGAATACAGGGGCTGGTTATGGCTACACCTTC. The gene calls are TRBV28 and TRBJ1-2; 7 bases are a match to TRBD1. Looked up from germline, CDR1 is MDHEN and CDR2 is SYDVKM. V lost 6 bases and J lost 5; bases outside the gene matches: 9. This CDR3 contains 14 residues.

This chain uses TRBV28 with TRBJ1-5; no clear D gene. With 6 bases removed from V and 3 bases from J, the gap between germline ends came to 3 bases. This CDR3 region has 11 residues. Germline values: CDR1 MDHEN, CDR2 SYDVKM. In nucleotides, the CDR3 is TGTGCCAGCAGCCACAATCAGCCCCAGCATTTT. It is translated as CASSHNQPQHF.

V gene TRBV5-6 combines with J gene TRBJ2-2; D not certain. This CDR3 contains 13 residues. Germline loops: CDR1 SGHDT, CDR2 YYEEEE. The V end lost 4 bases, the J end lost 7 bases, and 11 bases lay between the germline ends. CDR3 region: CASSPPGVGELFF. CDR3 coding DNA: TGTGCCAGCAGCCCACCGGGTGTCGGGGAGCTGTTTTTT.

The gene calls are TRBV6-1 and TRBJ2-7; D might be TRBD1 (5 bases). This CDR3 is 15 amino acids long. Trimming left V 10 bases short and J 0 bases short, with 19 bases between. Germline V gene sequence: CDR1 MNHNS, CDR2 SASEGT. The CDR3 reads CATRSGHLSSYEQYF. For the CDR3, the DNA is TGTGCCACCCGTTCTGGACATCTAAGCTCCTACGAGCAGTACTTC.

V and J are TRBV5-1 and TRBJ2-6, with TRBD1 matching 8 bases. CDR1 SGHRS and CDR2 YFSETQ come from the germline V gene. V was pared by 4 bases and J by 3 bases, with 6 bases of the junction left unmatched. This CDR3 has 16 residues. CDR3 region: CASSEKDRVGANVLTF. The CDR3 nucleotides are TGCGCCAGCAGCGAAAAGGACAGGGTTGGGGCCAACGTCCTGACTTTC.

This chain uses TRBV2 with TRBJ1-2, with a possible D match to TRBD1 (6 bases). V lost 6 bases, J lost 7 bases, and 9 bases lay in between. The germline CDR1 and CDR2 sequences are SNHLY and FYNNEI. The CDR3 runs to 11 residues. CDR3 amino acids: CASSADSGYTF. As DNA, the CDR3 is TGTGCCAGCAGCGCGGACAGTGGCTACACCTTC.

The DNA of the CDR3 is TGTGCCAGCAGCTGGGGACTAGCGGGCTTAGATACGCAGTATTTT. Translation: CASSWGLAGLDTQYF. V gene TRBV5-5 combines with J gene TRBJ2-3; 12 nucleotides agree with TRBD2. The V gene's germline CDR1 is SGHKS and CDR2 YYEKEE (reference sequence). Trimming removed 3 bases from V and 5 bases from J; junction bases left unmatched: 4. This CDR3 is built from 15 residues.

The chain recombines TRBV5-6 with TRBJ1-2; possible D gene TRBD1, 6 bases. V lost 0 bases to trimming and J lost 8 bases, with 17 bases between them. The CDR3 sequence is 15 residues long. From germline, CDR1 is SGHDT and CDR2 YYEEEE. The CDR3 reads CASSLAAGGAKGYTF. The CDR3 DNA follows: TGTGCCAGCAGCTTGGCCGCCGGGGGGGCTAAAGGCTACACCTTC.

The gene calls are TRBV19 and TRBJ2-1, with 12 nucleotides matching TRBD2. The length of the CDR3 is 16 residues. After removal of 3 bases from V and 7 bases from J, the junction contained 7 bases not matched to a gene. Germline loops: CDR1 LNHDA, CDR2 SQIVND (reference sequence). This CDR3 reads CASSMVASGGGNEQFF. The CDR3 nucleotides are TGTGCCAGTAGTATGGTGGCTAGCGGGGGGGGGAATGAGCAGTTCTTC.

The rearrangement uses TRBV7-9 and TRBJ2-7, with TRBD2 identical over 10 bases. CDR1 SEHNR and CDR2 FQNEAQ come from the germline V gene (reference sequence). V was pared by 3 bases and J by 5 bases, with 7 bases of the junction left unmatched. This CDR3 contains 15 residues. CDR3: CASSFQAGGPDEQYF. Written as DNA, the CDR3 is TGTGCCAGCAGCTTCCAAGCGGGAGGGCCCGACGAGCAGTACTTC.

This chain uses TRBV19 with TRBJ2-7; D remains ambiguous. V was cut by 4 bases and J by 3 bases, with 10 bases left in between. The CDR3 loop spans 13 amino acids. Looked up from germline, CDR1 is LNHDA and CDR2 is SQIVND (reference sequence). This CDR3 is CASSNDQIYEQYF. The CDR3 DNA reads TGTGCCAGTAGTAATGATCAGATCTACGAGCAGTACTTC. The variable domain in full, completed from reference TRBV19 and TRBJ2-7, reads DGGITQSPKYLFRKEGQNVTLSCEQNLNHDAMYWYRQDPGQGLRLIYYSQIVNDFQKGDIAEGYSVSREKKESFPLTVTSAQKNPTAFYLCASSNDQIYEQYFGPGTRLTVT.

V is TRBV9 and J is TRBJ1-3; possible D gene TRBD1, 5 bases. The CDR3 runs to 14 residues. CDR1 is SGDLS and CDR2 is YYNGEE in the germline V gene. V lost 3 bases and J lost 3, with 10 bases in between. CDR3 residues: CASSASGLGNTIYF. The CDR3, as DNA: TGTGCCAGCAGCGCCTCAGGGCTTGGAAACACCATATATTTT.

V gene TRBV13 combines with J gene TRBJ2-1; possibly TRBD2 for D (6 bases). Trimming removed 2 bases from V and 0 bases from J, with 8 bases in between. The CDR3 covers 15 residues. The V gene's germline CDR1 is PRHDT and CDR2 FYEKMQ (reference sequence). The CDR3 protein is CASSLTGSSYNEQFF. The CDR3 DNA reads TGTGCCAGCAGCTTAACCGGGAGCTCCTACAATGAGCAGTTCTTC.

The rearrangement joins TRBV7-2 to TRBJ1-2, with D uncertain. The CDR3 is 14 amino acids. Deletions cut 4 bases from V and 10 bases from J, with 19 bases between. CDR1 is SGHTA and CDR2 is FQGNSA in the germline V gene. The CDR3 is CASSSAPPATSYTF. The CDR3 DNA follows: TGTGCCAGCAGCTCCGCCCCGCCAGCGACCTCCTACACCTTC.

CDR3 coding DNA: TGTGCCACTCGTCGGGGGGTAGTTACAGATACGCAGTATTTT. Encoded protein: CATRRGVVTDTQYF. The chain recombines TRBV19 with TRBJ2-3; 7 bases map to TRBD2. This CDR3 is built from 14 residues. Trimming took 10 bases from V and 3 from J; bases not matched to a gene: 10. Germline V CDR1 and CDR2: LNHDA, SQIVND (reference sequence).

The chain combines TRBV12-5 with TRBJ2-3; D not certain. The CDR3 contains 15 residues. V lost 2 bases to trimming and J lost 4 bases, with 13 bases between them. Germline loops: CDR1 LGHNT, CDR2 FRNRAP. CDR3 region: CASGLKARGADTQYF. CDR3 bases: TGTGCTAGTGGTTTGAAGGCGCGAGGCGCAGATACGCAGTATTTT.

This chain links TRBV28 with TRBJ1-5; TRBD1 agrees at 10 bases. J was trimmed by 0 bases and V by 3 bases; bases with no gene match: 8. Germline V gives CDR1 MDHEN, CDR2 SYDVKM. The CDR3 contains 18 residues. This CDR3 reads CASSLGTGVIYSNQPQHF. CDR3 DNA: TGTGCCAGCAGTTTGGGGACAGGGGTGATATATAGCAATCAGCCCCAGCATTTT.

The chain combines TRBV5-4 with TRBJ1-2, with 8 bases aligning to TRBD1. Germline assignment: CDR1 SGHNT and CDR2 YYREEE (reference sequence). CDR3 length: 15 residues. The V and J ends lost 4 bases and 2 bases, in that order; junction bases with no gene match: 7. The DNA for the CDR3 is TGTGCCAGCAGCGGAGACAGGGGCGGAAACTATGGCTACACCTTC. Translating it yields CASSGDRGGNYGYTF.

The CDR3 sequence is CASLGLADFYEQYF. The DNA for the CDR3 is TGTGCCAGCTTGGGACTAGCGGACTTCTACGAGCAGTACTTC. This chain links TRBV28 with TRBJ2-7, with 11 bases matching TRBD2. Per the germline V gene, CDR1 is MDHEN and CDR2 is SYDVKM. J was trimmed by 3 bases and V by 8 bases; bases with no gene match: 6. The CDR3 is 14 residues long.

In nucleotides, the CDR3 is TGTGCCAGCAGCTTAGGAGGACTGATTCGCACAGATACGCAGTATTTT. Protein: CASSLGGLIRTDTQYF. This rearrangement joins TRBV7-2 to TRBJ2-3, with D possibly TRBD2 on 5 matching bases. The CDR3 covers 16 residues. V shed 1 base and J shed 1 base, with 12 bases lying between them. The germline V gene encodes CDR1 SGHTA and CDR2 FQGNSA.

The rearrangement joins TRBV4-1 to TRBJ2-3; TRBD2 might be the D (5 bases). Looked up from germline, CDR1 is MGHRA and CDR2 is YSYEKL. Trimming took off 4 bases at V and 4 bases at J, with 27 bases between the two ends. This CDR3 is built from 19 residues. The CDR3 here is CASSPRVPSRDRRADTQYF. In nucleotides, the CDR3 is TGCGCCAGCAGCCCACGGGTCCCTAGCCGGGATAGAAGGGCAGATACGCAGTATTTT.

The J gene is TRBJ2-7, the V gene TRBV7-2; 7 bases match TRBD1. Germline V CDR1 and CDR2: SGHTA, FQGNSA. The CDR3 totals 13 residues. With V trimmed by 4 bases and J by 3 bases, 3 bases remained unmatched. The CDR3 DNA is TGTGCCAGCAGCTCCCACAGGGGCTACGAGCAGTACTTC. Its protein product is CASSSHRGYEQYF.

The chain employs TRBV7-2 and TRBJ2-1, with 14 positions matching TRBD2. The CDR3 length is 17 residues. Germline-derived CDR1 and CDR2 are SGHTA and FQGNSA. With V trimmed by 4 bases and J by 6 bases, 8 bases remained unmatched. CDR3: CASSSRLAGGPSNEQFF. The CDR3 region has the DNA TGTGCCAGCAGCTCGAGACTAGCGGGAGGGCCAAGCAATGAGCAGTTCTTC.